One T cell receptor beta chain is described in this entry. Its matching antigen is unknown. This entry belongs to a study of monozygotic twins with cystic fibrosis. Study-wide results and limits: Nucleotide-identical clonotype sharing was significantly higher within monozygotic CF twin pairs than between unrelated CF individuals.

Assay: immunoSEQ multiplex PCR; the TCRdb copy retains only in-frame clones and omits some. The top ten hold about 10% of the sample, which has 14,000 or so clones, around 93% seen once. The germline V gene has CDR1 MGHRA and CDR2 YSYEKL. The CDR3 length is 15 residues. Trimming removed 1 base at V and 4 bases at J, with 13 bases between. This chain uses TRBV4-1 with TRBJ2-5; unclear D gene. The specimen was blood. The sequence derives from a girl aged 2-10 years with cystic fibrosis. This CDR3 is CASSQVGKRGETQYF. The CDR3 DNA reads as TGCGCCAGCAGCCAAGTTGGGAAGCGCGGAGAGACCCAGTACTTC.